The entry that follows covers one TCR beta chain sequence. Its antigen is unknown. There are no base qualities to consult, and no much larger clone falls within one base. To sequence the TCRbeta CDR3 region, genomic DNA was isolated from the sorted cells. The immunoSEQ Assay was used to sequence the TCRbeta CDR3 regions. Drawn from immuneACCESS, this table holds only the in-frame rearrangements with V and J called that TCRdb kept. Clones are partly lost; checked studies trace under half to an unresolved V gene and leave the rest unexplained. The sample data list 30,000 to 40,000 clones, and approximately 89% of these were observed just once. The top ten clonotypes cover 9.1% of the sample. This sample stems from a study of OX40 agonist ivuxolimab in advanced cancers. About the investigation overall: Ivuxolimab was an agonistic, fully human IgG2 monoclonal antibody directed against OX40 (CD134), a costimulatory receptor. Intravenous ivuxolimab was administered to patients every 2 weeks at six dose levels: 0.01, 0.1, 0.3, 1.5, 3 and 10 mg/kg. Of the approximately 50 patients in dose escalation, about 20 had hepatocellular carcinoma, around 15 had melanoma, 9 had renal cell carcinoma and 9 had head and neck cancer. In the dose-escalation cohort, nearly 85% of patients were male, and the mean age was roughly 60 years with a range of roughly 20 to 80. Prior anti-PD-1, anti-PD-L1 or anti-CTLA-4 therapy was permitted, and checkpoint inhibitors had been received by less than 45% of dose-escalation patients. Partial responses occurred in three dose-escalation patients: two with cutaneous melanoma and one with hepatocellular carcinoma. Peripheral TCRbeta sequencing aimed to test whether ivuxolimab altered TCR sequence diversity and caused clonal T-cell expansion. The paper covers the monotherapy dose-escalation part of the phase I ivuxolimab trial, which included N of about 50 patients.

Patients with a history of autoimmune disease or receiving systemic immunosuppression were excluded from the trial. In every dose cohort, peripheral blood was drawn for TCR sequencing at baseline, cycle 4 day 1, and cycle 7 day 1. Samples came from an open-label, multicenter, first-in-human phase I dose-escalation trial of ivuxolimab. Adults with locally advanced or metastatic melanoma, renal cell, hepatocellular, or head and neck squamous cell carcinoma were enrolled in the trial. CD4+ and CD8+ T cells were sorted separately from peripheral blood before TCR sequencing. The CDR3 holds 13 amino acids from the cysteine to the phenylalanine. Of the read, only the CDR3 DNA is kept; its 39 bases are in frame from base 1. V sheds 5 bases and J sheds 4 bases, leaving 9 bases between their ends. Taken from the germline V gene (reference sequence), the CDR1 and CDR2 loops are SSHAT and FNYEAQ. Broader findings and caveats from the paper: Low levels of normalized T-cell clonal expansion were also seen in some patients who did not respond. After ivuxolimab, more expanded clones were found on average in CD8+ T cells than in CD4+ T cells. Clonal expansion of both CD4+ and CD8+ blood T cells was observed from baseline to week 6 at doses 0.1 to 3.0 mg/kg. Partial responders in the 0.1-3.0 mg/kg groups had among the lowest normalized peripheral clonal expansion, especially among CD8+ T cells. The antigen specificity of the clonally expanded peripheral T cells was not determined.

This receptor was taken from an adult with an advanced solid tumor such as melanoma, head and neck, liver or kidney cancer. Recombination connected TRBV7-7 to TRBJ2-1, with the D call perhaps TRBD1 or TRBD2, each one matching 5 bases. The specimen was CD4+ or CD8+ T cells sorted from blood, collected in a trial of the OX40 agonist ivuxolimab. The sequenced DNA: TGTGCCAGCAGCGGGACCATTTACAATGAGCAGTTCTTC. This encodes CASSGTIYNEQFF. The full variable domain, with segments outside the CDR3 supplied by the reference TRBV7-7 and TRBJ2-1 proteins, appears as GAGVSQSPRYKVTKRGQDVTLRCDPISSHATLYWYQQALGQGPEFLTYFNYEAQPDKSGLPSDRFSAERPEGSISTLTIQRTEQRDSAMYRCASSGTIYNEQFFGPGTRLTVL.